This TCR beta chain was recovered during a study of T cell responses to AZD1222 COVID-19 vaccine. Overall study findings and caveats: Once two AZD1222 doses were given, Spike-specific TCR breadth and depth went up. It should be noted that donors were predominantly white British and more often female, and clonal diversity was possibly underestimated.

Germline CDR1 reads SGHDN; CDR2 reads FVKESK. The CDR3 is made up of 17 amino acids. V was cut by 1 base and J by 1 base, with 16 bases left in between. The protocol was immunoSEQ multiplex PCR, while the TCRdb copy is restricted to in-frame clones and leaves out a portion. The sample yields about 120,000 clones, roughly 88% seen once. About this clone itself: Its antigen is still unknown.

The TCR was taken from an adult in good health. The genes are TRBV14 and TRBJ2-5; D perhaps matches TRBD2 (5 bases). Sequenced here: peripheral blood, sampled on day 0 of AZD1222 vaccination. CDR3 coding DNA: TGTGCCAGCAGCCAAGGGGTTCGGGGTAGATTCCAAGAGACCCAGTACTTC. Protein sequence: CASSQGVRGRFQETQYF.